This T cell receptor (beta chain) is drawn from a study of T cells in Graves' hyperthyroidism and ophthalmopathy. The PBMCs had their origin in roughly 9.8 ml of fresh peripheral blood. There were TCR beta CDR3 regions amplified from RNA transcripts. The study used the HTBI primer set for a first-round RT-PCR of the TCR CDR3. TCRdb re-called the multiplex PCR reads through MiXCR, storing one row per CDR3 protein. The sample records over 150,000 distinct CDR3 sequences, around 17% being singletons. This clonotype was recorded only once. The TCR sequence derives from a woman in her 50s with Graves' hyperthyroidism. The sample was blood.

The CDR3 protein is CSAEGDRVYEQYF. CDR3 bases: TGCAGTGCCGAAGGGGACAGGGTGTACGAGCAGTACTTC. V is TRBV20-1 and J is TRBJ2-7; 9 positions match TRBD1. The junction had 7 bases not matched to a gene; V was cut back by 6 bases and J by 4 bases. From germline, CDR1 is DFQATT and CDR2 SNEGSKA (reference sequence). This CDR3 is built from 13 residues.